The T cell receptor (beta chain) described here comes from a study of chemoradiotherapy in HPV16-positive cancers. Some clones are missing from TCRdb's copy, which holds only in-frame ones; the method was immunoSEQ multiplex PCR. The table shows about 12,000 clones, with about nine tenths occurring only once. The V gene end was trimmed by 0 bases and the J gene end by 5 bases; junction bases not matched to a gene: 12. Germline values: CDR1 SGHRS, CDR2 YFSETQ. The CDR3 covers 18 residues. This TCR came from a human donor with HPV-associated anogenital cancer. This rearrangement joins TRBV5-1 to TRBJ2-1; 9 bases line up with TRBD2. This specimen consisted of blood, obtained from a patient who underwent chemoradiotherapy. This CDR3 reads CASSLVDLAGGRNNEQFF. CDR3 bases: TGCGCCAGCAGCTTGGTAGATCTCGCGGGGGGGCGGAACAATGAGCAGTTCTTC.